The clone carrying this TCR beta chain was counted many times. What it binds is not known. The CDR3 contains 18 residues. Trimming stripped 5 bases from V and 0 bases from J, with 17 bases between. CDR1 MDHEN and CDR2 SYDVKM come from the germline V gene. With iRepertoire HTBI primers and Arm-PCR of CDR3 regions, TCR beta libraries were built. TCRdb redid the calling of the multiplex PCR reads with MiXCR, one entry per CDR3 protein. The profile shows 450,000 or so distinct CDR3 sequences, approximately 23% of them singletons. Time point reported: persistent/refractory GD, antithyroid drugs over 5 years with positive TRAb. After RNA was extracted from PBMCs, the TCR library was made from it. Investigators report Graves' disease was diagnosed under American Thyroid Association guidelines. This sample stems from a study of regulatory T cells in long-lasting Graves disease. Study-wide context: Persistent cases were those of Graves' disease that involved over 5 years of antithyroid drugs with positive TSH receptor antibodies. Study results and limitations: Persistent disease favored TRBV28, TRBJ1-2 and TRBJ2-5. Accuracy was possibly reduced by small sample size.

This TCR was recovered from a female donor with Graves disease. The input for sequencing was peripheral blood mononuclear cells (PBMCs), taken when the disease was refractory, from a patient treated with antithyroid drugs. The chain uses TRBV28 and TRBJ2-6; possible D gene TRBD2, 6 bases. In nucleotides, the CDR3 is TGTGCCAGCAGTCCTAGCGTTTATCCACTCTCTGGGGCCAACGTCCTGACTTTC. As protein: CASSPSVYPLSGANVLTF.